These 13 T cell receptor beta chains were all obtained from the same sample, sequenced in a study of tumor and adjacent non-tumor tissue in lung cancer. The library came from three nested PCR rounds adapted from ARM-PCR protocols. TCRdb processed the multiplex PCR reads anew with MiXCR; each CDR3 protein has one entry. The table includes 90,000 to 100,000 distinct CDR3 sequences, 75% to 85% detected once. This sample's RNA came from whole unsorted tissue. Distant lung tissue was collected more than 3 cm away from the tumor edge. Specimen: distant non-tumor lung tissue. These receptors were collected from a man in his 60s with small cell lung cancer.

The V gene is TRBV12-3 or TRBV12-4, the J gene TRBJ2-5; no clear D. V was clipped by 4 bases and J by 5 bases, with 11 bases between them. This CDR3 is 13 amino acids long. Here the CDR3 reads CASSSRSRETQYF. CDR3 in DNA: TGTGCCAGCAGTTCTCGATCTAGGGAGACCCAGTACTTC.

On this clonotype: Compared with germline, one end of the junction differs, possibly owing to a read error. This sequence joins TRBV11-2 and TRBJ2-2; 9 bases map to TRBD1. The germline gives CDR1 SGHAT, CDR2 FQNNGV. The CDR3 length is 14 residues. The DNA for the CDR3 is TGCGCCAGCCGCGGGACAGGGAACACCGTGGAGCTGTTATTT. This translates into CASRGTGNTVELLF.

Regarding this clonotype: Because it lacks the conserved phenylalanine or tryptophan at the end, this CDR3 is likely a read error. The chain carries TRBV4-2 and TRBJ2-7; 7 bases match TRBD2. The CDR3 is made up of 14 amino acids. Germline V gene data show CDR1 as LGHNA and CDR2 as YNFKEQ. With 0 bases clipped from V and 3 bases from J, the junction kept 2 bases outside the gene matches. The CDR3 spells CASSQELADYEQYI. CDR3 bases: TGTGCCAGCAGCCAAGAGCTAGCGGACTACGAGCAGTACATC.

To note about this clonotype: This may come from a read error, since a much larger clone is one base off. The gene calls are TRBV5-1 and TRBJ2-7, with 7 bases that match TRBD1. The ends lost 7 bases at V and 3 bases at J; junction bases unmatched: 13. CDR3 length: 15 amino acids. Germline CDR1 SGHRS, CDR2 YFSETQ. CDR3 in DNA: TGCGCCAGCTCCCAAGGGACAGCCGAATTCTACGAGCAGTACTTC. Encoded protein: CASSQGTAEFYEQYF.

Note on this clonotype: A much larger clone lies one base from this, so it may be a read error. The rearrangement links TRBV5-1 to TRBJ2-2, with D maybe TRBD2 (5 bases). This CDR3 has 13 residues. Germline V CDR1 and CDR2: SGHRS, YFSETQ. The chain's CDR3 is CASNYGNTVELFF. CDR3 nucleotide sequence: TGCGCCAGCAACTACGGGAACACCGTGGAGCTGTTTTTT.

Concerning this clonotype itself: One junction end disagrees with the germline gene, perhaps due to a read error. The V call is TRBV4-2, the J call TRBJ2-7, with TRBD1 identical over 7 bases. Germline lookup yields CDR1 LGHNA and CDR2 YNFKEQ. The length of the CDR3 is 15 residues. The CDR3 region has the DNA TGTGTCAGCAGCCAAGAGAGGGACAGCTCGTACGAGCAGTACTTC. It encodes CVSSQERDSSYEQYF.

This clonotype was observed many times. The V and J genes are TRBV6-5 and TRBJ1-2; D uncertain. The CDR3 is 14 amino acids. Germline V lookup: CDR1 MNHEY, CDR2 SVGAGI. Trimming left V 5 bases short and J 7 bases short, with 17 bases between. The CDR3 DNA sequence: TGTGCCAGCAGTCGTGTCGGGAGGGAAAGTGGCTACACCTTC. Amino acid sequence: CASSRVGRESGYTF.

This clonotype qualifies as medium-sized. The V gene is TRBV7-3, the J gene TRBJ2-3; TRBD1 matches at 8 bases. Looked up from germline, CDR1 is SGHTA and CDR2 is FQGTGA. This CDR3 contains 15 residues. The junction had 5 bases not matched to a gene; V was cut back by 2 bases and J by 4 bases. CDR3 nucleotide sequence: TGTGCCAGCAGCTTACGACAGGGGATGTCAGATACGCAGTATTTT. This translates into CASSLRQGMSDTQYF.

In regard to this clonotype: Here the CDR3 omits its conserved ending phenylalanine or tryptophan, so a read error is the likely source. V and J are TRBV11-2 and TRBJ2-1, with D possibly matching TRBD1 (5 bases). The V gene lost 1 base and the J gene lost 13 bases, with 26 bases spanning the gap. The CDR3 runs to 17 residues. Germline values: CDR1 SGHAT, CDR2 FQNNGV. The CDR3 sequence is CASSLVTVQSSYSEQFL. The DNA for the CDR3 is TGTGCCAGCAGCTTAGTGACAGTCCAGAGCTCCTACAGTGAACAGTTCCTC.

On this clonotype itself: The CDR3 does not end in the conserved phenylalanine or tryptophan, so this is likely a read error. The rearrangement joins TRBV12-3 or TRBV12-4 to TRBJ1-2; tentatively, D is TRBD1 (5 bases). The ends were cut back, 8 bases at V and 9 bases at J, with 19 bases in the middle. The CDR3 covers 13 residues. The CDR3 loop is CASGAGREARYTL. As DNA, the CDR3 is TGTGCCAGCGGGGCCGGCAGGGAGGCGCGCTACACCTTA.

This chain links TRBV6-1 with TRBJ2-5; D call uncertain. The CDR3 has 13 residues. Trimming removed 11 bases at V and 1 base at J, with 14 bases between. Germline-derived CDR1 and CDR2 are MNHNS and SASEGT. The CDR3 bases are TGTGCCTCCAACCGGGCAAGCCAAGAGACCCAGTACTTC. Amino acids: CASNRASQETQYF.

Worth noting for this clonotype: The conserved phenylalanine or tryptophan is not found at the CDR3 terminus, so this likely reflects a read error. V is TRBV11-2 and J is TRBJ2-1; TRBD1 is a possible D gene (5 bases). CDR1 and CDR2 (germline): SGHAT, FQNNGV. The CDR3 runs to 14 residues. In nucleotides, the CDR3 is TGTGCCAGCGGCTTAGAGGCAGGGTTAGTTGAGCAGTTCTTA. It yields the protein CASGLEAGLVEQFL.

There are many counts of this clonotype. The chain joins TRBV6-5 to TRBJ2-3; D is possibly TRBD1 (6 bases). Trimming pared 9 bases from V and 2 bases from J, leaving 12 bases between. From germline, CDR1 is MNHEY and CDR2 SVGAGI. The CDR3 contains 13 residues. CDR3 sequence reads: CASSDRYTDTQYF. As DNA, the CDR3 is TGTGCCAGTTCAGACAGGTACACAGATACGCAGTATTTT.